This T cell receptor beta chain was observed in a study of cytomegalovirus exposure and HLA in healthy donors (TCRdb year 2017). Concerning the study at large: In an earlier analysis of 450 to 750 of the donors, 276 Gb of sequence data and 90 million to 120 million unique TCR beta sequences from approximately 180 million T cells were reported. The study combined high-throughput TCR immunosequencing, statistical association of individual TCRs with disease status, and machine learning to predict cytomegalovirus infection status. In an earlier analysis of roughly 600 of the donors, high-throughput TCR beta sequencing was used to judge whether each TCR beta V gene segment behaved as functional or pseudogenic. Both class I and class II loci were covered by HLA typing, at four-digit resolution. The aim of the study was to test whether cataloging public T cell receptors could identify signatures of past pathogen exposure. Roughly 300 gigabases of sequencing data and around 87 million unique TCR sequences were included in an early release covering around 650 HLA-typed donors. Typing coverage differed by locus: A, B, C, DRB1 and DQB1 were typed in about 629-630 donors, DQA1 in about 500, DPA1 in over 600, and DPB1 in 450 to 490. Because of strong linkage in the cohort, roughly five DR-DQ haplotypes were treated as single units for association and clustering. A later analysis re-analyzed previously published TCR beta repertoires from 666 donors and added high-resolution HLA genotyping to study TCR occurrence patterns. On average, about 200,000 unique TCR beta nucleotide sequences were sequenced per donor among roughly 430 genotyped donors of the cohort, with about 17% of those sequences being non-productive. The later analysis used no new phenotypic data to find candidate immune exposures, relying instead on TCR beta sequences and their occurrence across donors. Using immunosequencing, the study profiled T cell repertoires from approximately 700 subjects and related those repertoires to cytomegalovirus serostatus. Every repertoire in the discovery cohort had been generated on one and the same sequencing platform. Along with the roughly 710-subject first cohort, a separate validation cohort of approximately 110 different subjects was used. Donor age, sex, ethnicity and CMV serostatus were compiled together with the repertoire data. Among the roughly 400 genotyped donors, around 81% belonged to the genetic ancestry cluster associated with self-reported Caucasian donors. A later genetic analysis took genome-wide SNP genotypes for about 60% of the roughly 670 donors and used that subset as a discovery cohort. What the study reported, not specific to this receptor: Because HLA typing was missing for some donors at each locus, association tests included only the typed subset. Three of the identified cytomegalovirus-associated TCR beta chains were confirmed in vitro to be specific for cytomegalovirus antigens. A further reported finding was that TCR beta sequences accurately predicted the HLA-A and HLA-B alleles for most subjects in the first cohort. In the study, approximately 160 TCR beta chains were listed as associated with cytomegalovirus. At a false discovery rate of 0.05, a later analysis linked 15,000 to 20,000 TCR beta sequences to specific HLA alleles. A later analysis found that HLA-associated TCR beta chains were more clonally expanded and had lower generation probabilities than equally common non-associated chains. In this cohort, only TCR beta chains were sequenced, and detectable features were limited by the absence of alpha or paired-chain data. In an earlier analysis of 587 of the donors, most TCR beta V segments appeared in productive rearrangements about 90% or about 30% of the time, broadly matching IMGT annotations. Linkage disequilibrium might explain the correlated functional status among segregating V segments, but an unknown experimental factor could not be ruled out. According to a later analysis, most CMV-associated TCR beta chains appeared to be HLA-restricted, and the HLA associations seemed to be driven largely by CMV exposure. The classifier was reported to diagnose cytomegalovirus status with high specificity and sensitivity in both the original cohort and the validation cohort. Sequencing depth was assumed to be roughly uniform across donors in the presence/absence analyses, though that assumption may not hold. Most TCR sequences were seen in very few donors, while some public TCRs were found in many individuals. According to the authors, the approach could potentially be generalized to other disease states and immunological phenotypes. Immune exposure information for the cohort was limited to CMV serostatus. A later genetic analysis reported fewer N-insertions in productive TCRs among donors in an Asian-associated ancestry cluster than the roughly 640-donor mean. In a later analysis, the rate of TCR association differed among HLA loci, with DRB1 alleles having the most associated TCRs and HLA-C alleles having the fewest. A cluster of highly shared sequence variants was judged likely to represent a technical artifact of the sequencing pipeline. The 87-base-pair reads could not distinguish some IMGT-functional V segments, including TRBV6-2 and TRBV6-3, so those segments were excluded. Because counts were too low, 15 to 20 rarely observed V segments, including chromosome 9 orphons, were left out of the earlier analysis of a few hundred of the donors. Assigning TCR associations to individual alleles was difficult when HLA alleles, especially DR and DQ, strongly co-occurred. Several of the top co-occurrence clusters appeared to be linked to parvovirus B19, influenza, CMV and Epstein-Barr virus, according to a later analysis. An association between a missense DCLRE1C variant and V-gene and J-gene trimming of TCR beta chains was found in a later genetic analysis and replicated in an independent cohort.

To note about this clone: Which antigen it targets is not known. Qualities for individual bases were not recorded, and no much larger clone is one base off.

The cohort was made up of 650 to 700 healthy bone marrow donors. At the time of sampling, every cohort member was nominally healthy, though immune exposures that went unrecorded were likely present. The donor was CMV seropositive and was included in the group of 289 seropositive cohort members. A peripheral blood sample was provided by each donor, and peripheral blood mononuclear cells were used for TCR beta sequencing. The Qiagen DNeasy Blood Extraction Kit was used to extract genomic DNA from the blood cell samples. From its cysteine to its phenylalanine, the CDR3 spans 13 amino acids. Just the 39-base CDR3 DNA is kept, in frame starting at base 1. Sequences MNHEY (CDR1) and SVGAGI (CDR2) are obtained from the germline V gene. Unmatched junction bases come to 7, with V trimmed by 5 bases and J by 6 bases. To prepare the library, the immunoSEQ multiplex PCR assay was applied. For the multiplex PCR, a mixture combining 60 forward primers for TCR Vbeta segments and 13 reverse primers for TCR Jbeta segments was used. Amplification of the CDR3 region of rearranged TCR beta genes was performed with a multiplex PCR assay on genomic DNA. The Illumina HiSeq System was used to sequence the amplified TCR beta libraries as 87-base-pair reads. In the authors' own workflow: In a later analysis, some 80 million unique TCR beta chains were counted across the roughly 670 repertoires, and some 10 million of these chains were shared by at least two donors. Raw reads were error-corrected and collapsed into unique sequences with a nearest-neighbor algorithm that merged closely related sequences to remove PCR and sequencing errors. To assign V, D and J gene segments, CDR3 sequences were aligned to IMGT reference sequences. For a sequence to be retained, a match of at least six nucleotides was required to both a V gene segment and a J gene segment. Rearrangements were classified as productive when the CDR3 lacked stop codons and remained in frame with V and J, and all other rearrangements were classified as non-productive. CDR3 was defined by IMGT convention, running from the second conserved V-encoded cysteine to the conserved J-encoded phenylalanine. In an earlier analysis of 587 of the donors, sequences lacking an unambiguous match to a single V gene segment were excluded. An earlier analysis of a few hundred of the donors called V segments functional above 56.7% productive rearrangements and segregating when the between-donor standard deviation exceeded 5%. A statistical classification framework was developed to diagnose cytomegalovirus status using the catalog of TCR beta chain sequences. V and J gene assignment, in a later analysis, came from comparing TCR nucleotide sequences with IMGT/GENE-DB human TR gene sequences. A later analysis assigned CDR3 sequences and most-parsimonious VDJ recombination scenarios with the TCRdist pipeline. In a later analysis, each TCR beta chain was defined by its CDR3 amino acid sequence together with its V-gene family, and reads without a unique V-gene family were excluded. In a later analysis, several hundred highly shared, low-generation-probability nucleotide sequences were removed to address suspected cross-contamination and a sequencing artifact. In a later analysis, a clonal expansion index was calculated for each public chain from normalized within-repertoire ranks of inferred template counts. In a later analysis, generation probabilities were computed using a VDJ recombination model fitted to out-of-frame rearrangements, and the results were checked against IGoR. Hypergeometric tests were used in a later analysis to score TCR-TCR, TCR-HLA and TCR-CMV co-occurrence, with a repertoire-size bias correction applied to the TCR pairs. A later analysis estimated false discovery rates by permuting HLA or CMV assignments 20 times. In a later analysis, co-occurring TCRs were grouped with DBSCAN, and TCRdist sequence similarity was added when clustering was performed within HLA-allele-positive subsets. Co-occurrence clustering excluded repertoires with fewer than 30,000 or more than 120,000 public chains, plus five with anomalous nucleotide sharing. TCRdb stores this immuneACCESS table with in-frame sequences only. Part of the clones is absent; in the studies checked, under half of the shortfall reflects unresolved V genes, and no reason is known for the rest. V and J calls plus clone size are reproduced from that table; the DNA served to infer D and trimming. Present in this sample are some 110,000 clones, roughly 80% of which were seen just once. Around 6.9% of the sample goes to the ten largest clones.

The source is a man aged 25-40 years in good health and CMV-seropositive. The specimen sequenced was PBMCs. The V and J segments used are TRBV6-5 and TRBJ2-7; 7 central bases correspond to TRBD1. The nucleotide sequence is TGTGCCAGCAGTCGACAGGGCCGGGGCGAGCAGTACTTC. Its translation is CASSRQGRGEQYF.